This is a list of T cell receptor beta chains from one sample in a study of blood T cell repertoires in COVID-19. Generated by immunoSEQ multiplex PCR, the TCRdb table keeps only in-frame clones and is missing some. The sample records nearly 300,000 clones, about 91% being singletons. The sequencing sample was made of peripheral blood. Receptor source: a woman in her 30s who had recovered from COVID-19. CDR3s include the opening cysteine and the closing phenylalanine or tryptophan. Each record gives: D gene, V gene, J gene, clone size, CDR3 DNA, CDR3 protein. A D gene is named only where the DNA matches it firmly. A clone size is listed for some rows: how often the clone was seen (once, few, many), or a class if it is expanded.

D: TRBD1; V: TRBV7-2; J: TRBJ1-2; size: .; DNA: TGTGCCAGCAGCTGGGGACAGGGAGGTGGCTACACCTTC; CDR3: CASSWGQGGGYTF
D: .; V: TRBV19; J: TRBJ1-2; size: .; DNA: TGTGCCAGTAGTATAGACCTCTATGGCTACACCTTC; CDR3: CASSIDLYGYTF
D: TRBD2; V: TRBV7-3; J: TRBJ2-1; size: few; DNA: TGTGCCAGCAGCTTATCTGGGGGGGCCTACAATGAGCAGTTCTTC; CDR3: CASSLSGGAYNEQFF
D: .; V: TRBV29-1; J: TRBJ2-1; size: .; DNA: TGCAGCGTTGCACAGCCAAGTAATGAGCAGTTCTTC; CDR3: CSVAQPSNEQFF
D: .; V: TRBV4-1; J: TRBJ1-1; size: .; DNA: TGCGCCAGCAGCCAAGGGGGGGTTTTCGGGTACACTGAAGCTTTCTTT; CDR3: CASSQGGVFGYTEAFF
D: .; V: TRBV7-2; J: TRBJ2-3; size: .; DNA: TGTGCCAGCAGCCCCCACCGGGGCACAGATACGCAGTATTTT; CDR3: CASSPHRGTDTQYF
D: .; V: TRBV30; J: TRBJ1-3; size: once; DNA: TGTGCCTGGAGTGGCGGCTCTGGAAGCACCATATATTTT; CDR3: CAWSGGSGSTIYF
D: .; V: TRBV28; J: TRBJ1-1; size: .; DNA: TGTGCCAGCAGTTTACAGGGTCACACTGAAGCTTTCTTT; CDR3: CASSLQGHTEAFF
D: .; V: TRBV5-1; J: TRBJ1-2; size: .; DNA: TGCGCCAGCAGCTTGGAACGGGGGAACTATGGCTACACCTTC; CDR3: CASSLERGNYGYTF
D: .; V: TRBV4-3; J: TRBJ1-3; size: .; DNA: TGCGCCAGCAGCCAATTATCCGGGGTTCCTGGAAACACCATATATTTT; CDR3: CASSQLSGVPGNTIYF
D: .; V: TRBV5-1; J: TRBJ2-5; size: .; DNA: TGCGCCAGCGGACATCCCTTCGAAGAGACCCAGTACTTC; CDR3: CASGHPFEETQYF
D: TRBD1; V: TRBV5-1; J: TRBJ2-1; size: .; DNA: TGCGCCAGCAGCTCAACAGGGGTTAGCTCCTACAATGAGCAGTTCTTC; CDR3: CASSSTGVSSYNEQFF
D: TRBD1; V: TRBV2; J: TRBJ2-2; size: .; DNA: TGTGCCAGCAGTGGGACAGGGGTCGGGGAGCTGTTTTTT; CDR3: CASSGTGVGELFF
D: .; V: TRBV9; J: TRBJ2-2; size: .; DNA: TGTGCCAGCACGGGTGACACCGGGGAGCTGTTTTTT; CDR3: CASTGDTGELFF
D: TRBD2; V: TRBV24-1; J: TRBJ2-3; size: .; DNA: TGTGCCACCAGTGATCGTTTAGCGGGTAGCACAGATACGCAGTATTTT; CDR3: CATSDRLAGSTDTQYF
D: .; V: TRBV3-1/TRBV3-2; J: TRBJ1-6; size: .; DNA: TGTGCCAGCAGCCAATCTTATTCACCCCTCCACTTT; CDR3: CASSQSYSPLHF
D: .; V: TRBV24-1; J: TRBJ2-7; size: .; DNA: TGTGCCACCAGTCAAGGGACTGCCGGCTCCTACGAGCAGTACTTC; CDR3: CATSQGTAGSYEQYF
D: TRBD1; V: TRBV7-2; J: TRBJ1-1; size: .; DNA: TGTGCCAGCAGTTTAGACAGGGGTGGGACTGAAGCTTTCTTT; CDR3: CASSLDRGGTEAFF
D: TRBD1; V: TRBV7-3; J: TRBJ2-3; size: .; DNA: TGTGCCAGCAGCTTAAAGGGGGCGAGCACAGATACGCAGTATTTT; CDR3: CASSLKGASTDTQYF
D: TRBD2; V: TRBV5-6; J: TRBJ2-1; size: .; DNA: TGTGCCAGCGGCCCTGGACTAGCGCTCTCCTACAATGAGCAGTTCTTC; CDR3: CASGPGLALSYNEQFF
D: .; V: TRBV10-3; J: TRBJ1-3; size: .; DNA: TGTGCCATCGAGGGCTCTGGAAACACCATATATTTT; CDR3: CAIEGSGNTIYF
D: TRBD1; V: TRBV6-2/TRBV6-3; J: TRBJ1-1; size: .; DNA: TGTGCCAGCAGTTACCCGACAGGGATGAACACTGAAGCTTTCTTT; CDR3: CASSYPTGMNTEAFF
D: TRBD2; V: TRBV7-2; J: TRBJ2-1; size: .; DNA: TGTGCCAGCAGCTTACTAGCGGGGTATTCTGAGCAGTTCTTC; CDR3: CASSLLAGYSEQFF
D: TRBD2; V: TRBV7-2; J: TRBJ2-1; size: .; DNA: TGTGCCAGCAGCTTGCTAGCGGGGGGCCAGCAGTTCTTC; CDR3: CASSLLAGGQQFF